Below, 9 T cell receptor beta chains from the same sample are listed, as sequenced in a study of blood T cell repertoires in COVID-19. Generated by immunoSEQ multiplex PCR, the TCRdb table keeps only in-frame clones and is missing some. The sample has around 100,000 clones; 90% are singletons. Sequencing was done on a sample of peripheral blood. The receptors were gathered from a man aged 45-60 years with acute or convalescent COVID-19.

The chain employs TRBV19 and TRBJ2-3; possibly TRBD1 for D (5 bases). This CDR3 comprises 16 residues. V dropped 2 bases and J dropped 1 base, with 13 bases sitting between them. The germline gives CDR1 LNHDA, CDR2 SQIVND (reference sequence). The CDR3 nucleotides are TGTGCCAGTAGTATAATTTCTGTAGGGGGCACAGATACGCAGTATTTT. Protein product: CASSIISVGGTDTQYF.

V gene TRBV9 combines with J gene TRBJ2-7, with D maybe TRBD2 (7 bases). The CDR3 is made up of 14 amino acids. The ends were cut back, 5 bases at V and 4 bases at J, with 16 bases in the middle. Germline CDR1 reads SGDLS; CDR2 reads YYNGEE. In DNA form, the CDR3 reads TGTGCCAGCAGTGGACAGAGCGGGAATTACGAGCAGTACTTC. It encodes CASSGQSGNYEQYF.

This chain links TRBV12-5 with TRBJ1-3; 7 bases agree with TRBD1. J lost 2 bases, V lost 3 bases, and 1 base had no gene match. The CDR3 is 14 amino acids. The V gene's germline CDR1 is LGHNT and CDR2 FRNRAP. CDR3 sequence: CASGFQGAGNTIYF. CDR3 coding DNA: TGTGCTAGTGGTTTTCAGGGGGCTGGAAACACCATATATTTT.

The V and J genes are TRBV4-3 and TRBJ2-1; TRBD1 is a possible D gene (6 bases). Per the germline V gene, CDR1 is LGHNA and CDR2 is YSLEER. Trimming removed 0 bases from V and 1 base from J, with 25 bases in between. This CDR3 is built from 21 residues. The CDR3 reads CASSQDDYRVGGVMSYNEQFF. Written as DNA, the CDR3 is TGCGCCAGCAGCCAAGATGACTACCGGGTAGGGGGAGTCATGTCCTACAATGAGCAGTTCTTC.

The genes are TRBV6-2 or TRBV6-3 and TRBJ2-7; maybe TRBD2 (5 bases). CDR3 length: 15 residues. V lost 2 bases, J lost 4 bases, and 15 bases lay in between. Germline V gene sequence: CDR1 MNHEY, CDR2 SVGEGT. In nucleotides, the CDR3 is TGTGCCAGCAGTTACGACGGGATGGGGATTTACGAGCAGTACTTC. Protein: CASSYDGMGIYEQYF.

This rearrangement joins TRBV21-1 to TRBJ1-1; the table gives TRBD1 as D, unverified against the DNA. TRBV21-1 is shown as a pseudogene. CDR3 length equals 13 residues. The CDR3 nucleotides read TGTGCCAGCAGCGGTACAGGGGCCGCCGAAGCTTTCTTT. Protein: CASSGTGAAEAFF.

The rearrangement uses TRBV24-1 and TRBJ2-2; D call uncertain. Per the germline V gene, CDR1 is KGHDR and CDR2 is SFDVKD. The CDR3 length is 15 residues. V lost 3 bases, J lost 4 bases, and 11 bases lay in between. CDR3 sequence reads: CATSDPASGTGELFF. In nucleotides, the CDR3 is TGTGCCACCAGTGATCCCGCGAGTGGCACCGGGGAGCTGTTTTTT.

The chain recombines TRBV27 with TRBJ2-5; D uncertain. V was trimmed by 5 bases and J by 5 bases, leaving 9 bases between them. Germline assignment: CDR1 MNHEY and CDR2 SMNVEV (reference sequence). There are 12 residues in the CDR3. The CDR3 region is CASSLLGETQYF. The CDR3 coding sequence is TGTGCCAGCAGTCTCCTCGGGGAGACCCAGTACTTC.

The chain recombines TRBV18 with TRBJ2-3; TRBD2 agrees at 7 bases. The germline V gene encodes CDR1 KGHSH and CDR2 LQKENI. J gave up 0 bases and V 3 bases, and 6 bases lay outside the gene matches. This CDR3 has 16 amino acids. The CDR3: CASSPVGGGSTDTQYF. As DNA, the CDR3 is TGTGCCAGCTCACCGGTTGGCGGGGGAAGCACAGATACGCAGTATTTT.